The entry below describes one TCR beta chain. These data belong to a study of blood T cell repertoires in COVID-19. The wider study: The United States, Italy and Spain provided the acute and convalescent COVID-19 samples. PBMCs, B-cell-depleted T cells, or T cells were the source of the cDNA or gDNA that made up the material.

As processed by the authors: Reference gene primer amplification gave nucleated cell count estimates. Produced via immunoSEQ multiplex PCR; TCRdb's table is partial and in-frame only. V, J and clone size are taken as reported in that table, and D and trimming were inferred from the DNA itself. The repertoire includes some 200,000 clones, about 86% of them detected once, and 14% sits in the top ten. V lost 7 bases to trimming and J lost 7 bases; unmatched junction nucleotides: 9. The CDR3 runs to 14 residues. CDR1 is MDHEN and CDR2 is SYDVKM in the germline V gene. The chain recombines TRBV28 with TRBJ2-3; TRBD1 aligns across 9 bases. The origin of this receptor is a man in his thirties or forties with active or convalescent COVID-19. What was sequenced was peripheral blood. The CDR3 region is CASTTGTGMYTQYF. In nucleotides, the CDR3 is TGTGCCAGCACCACCGGGACAGGGATGTATACGCAGTATTTT. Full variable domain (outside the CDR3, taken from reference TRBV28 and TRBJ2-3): DVKVTQSSRYLVKRTGEKVFLECVQDMDHENMFWYRQDPGLGLRLIYFSYDVKMKEKGDIPEGYSVSREKKERFSLILESASTNQTSMYLCASTTGTGMYTQYFGPGTRLTVL.